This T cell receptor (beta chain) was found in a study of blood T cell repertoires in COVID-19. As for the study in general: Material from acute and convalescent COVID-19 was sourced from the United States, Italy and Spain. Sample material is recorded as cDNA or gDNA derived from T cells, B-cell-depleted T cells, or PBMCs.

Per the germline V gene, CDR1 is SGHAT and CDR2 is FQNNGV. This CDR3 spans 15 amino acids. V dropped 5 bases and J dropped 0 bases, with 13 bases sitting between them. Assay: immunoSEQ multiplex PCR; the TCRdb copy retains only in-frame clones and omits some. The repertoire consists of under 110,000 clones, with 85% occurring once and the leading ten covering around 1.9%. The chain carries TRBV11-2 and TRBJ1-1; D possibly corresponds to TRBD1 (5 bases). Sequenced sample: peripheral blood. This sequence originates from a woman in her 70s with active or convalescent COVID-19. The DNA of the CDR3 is TGTGCCAGCAGCACATGGGGGGTTGTGAACACTGAAGCTTTCTTT. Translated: CASSTWGVVNTEAFF.